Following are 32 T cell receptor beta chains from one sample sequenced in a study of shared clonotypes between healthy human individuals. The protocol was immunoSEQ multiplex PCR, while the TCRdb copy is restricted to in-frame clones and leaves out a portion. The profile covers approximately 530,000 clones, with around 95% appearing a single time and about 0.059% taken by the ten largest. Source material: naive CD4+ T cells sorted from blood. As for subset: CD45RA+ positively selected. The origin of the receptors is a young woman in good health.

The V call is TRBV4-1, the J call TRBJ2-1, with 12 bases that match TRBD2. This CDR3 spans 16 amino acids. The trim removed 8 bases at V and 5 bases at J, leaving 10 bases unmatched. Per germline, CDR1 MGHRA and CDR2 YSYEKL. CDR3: CASVGLAGKKDNEQFF. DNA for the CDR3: TGCGCCAGCGTAGGACTAGCGGGAAAAAAAGACAATGAGCAGTTCTTC.

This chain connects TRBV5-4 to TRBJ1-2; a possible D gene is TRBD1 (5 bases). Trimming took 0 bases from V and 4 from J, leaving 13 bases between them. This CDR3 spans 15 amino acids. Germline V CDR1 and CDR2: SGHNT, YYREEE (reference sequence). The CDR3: CASSLGGAGGYGYTF. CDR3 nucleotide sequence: TGTGCCAGCAGCTTGGGCGGGGCCGGTGGCTATGGCTACACCTTC.

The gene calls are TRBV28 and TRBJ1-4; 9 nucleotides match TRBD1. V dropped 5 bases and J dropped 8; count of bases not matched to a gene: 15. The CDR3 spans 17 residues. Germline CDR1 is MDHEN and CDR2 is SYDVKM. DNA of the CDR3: TGTGCCAGCAGTCCTCATGGTCCGGGACAGGGCGGCGAAAAACTGTTTTTT. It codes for CASSPHGPGQGGEKLFF.

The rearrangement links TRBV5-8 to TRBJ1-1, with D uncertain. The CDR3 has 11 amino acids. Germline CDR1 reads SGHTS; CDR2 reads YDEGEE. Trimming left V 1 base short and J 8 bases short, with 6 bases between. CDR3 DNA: TGTGCCAGCAGCTTGTTTTTGGAAGCTTTCTTT. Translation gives CASSLFLEAFF.

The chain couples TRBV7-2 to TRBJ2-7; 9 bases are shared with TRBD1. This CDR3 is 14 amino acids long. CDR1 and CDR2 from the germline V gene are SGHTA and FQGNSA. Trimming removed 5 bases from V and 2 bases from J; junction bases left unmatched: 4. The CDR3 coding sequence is TGTGCCAGCAGCACCCGACAGGGGGCCTACGAGCAGTACTTC. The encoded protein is CASSTRQGAYEQYF. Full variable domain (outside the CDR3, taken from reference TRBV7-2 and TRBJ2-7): GAGVSQSPSNKVTEKGKDVELRCDPISGHTALYWYRQSLGQGLEFLIYFQGNSAPDKSGLPSDRFSAERTGGSVSTLTIQRTQQEDSAVYLCASSTRQGAYEQYFGPGTRLTVT.

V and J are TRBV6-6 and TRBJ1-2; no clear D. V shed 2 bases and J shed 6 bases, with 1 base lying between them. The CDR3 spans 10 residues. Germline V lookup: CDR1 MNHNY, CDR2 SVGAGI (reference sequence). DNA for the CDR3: TGTGCCAGCAGTTACCATGGCTACACCTTC. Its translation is CASSYHGYTF.

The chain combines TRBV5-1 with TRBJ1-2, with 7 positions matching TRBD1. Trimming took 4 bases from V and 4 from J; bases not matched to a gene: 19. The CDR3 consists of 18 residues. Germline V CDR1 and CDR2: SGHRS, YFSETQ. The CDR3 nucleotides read TGCGCCAGCAGCGAATTTGGGACAGTATCACCCAGGCGCTATGGCTACACCTTC. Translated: CASSEFGTVSPRRYGYTF.

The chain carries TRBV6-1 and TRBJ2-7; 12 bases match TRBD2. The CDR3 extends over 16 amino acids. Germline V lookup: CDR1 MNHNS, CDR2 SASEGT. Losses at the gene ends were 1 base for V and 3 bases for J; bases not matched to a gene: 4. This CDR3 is CASSEGTSGTVYEQYF. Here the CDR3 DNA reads TGTGCCAGCAGTGAAGGGACTAGCGGGACCGTCTACGAGCAGTACTTC.

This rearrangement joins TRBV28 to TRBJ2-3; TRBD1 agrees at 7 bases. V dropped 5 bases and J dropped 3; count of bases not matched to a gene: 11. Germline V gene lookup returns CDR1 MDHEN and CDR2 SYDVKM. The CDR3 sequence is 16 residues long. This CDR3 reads CASSPTRQGWTDTQYF. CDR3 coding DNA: TGTGCCAGCAGTCCAACCCGACAGGGTTGGACAGATACGCAGTATTTT.

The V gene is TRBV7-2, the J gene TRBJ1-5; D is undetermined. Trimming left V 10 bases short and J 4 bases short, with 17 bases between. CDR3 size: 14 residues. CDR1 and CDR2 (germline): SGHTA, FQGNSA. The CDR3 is CATSREAINQPQHF. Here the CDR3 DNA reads TGTGCCACCTCCCGGGAAGCCATTAATCAGCCCCAGCATTTT.

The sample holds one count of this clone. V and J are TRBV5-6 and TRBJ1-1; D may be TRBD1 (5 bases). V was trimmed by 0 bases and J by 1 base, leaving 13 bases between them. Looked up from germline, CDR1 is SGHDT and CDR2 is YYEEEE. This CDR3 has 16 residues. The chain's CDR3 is CASSLGGAGGNTEAFF. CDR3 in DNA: TGTGCCAGCAGCTTGGGTGGGGCCGGTGGGAACACTGAAGCTTTCTTT. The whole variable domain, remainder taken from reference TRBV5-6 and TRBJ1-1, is DAGVTQSPTHLIKTRGQQVTLRCSPKSGHDTVSWYQQALGQGPQFIFQYYEEEERQRGNFPDRFSGHQFPNYSSELNVNALLLGDSALYLCASSLGGAGGNTEAFFGQGTRLTVV.

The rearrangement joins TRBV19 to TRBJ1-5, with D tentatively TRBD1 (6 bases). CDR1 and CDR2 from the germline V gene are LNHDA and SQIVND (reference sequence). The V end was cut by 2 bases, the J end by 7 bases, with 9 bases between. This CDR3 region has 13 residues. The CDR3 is CASSIIGGQPQHF. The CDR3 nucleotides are TGTGCCAGTAGTATAATCGGGGGCCAGCCCCAGCATTTT.

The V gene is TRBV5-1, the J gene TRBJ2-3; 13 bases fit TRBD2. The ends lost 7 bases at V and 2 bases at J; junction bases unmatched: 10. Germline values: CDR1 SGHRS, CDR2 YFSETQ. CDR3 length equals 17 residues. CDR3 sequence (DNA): TGCGCCAGCCAACGCGGTACTAGCGGGAGGGCCACAGATACGCAGTATTTT. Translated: CASQRGTSGRATDTQYF.

The CDR3 DNA reads TGTGCCAGCAGTGAATACAACAGCTATGGCTACACCTTC. This encodes CASSEYNSYGYTF. V is TRBV6-1 and J is TRBJ1-2; D not certain. Germline V gene lookup returns CDR1 MNHNS and CDR2 SASEGT. Deletions cut 2 bases from V and 4 bases from J, with 8 bases between. There are 13 residues in the CDR3.

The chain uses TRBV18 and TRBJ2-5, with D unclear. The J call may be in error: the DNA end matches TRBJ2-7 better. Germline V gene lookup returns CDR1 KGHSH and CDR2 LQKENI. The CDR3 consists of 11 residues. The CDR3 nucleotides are TGTGCCAGCTCACCTGCTGACGAGCAGTACTTC. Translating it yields CASSPADEQYF.

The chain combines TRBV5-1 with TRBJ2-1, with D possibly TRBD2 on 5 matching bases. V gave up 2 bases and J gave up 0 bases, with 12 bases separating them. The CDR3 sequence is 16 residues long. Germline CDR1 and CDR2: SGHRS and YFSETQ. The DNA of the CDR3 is TGCGCCAGCAGCTTCCTAGCTCCAAGCTCCTACAATGAGCAGTTCTTC. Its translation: CASSFLAPSSYNEQFF.

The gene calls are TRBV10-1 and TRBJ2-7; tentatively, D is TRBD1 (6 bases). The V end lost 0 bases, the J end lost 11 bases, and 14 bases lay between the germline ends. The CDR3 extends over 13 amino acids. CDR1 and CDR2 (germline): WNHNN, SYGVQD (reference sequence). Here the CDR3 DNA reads TGCGCCAGCAGTGAGTCAACAGGGATCAATAAGTACTTC. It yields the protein CASSESTGINKYF.

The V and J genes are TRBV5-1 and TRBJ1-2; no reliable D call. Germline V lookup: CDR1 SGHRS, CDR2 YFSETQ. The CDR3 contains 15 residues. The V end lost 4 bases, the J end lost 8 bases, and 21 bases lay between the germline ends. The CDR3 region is CASSPDGSLAGGYTF. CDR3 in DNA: TGCGCCAGCAGCCCGGACGGATCATTAGCGGGGGGCTACACCTTC.

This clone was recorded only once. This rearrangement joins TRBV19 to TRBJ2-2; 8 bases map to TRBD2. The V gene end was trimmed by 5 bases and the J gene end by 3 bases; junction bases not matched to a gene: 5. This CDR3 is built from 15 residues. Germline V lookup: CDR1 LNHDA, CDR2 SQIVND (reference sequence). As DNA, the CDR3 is TGTGCCAGTAGTCGGGCGGGAGGCGACACCGGGGAGCTGTTTTTT. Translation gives CASSRAGGDTGELFF. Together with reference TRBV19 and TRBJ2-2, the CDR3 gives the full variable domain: DGGITQSPKYLFRKEGQNVTLSCEQNLNHDAMYWYRQDPGQGLRLIYYSQIVNDFQKGDIAEGYSVSREKKESFPLTVTSAQKNPTAFYLCASSRAGGDTGELFFGEGSRLTVL.

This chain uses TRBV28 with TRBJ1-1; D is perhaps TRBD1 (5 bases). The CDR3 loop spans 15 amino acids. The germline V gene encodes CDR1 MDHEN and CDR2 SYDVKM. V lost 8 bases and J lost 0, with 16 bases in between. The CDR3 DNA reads TGTGCCAGCGGAAGTGCTGGGGCTTTGAACACTGAAGCTTTCTTT. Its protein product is CASGSAGALNTEAFF.

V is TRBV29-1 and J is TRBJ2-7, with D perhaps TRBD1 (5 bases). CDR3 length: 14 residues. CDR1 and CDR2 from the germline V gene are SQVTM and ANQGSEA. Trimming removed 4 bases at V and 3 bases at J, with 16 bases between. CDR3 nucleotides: TGCAGCGTTGCTCTGGTTTGGCAGGGCTACGAGCAGTACTTC. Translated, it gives CSVALVWQGYEQYF.

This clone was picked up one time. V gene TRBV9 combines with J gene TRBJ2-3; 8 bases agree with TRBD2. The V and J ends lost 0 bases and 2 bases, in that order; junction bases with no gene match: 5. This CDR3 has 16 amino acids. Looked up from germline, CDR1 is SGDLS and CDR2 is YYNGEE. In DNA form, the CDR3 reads TGTGCCAGCAGCGTAGTTGCGGGGGGACACACAGATACGCAGTATTTT. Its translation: CASSVVAGGHTDTQYF.

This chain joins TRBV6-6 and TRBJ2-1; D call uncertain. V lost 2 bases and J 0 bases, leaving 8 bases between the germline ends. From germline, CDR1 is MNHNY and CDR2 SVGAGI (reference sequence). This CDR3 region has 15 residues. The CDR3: CASSYDDNSYNEQFF. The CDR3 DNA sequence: TGTGCCAGCAGTTACGACGACAACTCCTACAATGAGCAGTTCTTC.

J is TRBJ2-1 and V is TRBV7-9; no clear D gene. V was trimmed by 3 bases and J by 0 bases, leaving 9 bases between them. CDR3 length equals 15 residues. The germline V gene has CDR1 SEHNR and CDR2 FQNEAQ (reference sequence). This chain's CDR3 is CASSFPGSSYNEQFF. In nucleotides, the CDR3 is TGTGCCAGCAGCTTCCCCGGTAGCTCCTACAATGAGCAGTTCTTC.

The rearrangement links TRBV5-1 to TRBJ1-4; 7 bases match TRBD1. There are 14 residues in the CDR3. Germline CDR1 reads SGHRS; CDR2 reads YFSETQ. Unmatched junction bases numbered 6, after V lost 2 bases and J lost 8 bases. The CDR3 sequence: CASSFDRVEEKLFF. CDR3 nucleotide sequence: TGCGCCAGCAGCTTTGACAGGGTGGAGGAAAAACTGTTTTTT.

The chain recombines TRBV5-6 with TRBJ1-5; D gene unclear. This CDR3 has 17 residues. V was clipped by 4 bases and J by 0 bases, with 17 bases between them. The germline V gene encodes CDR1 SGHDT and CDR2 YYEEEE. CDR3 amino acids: CASSRRTGRYSNQPQHF. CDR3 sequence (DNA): TGTGCCAGCAGCCGACGAACGGGAAGGTATAGCAATCAGCCCCAGCATTTT.

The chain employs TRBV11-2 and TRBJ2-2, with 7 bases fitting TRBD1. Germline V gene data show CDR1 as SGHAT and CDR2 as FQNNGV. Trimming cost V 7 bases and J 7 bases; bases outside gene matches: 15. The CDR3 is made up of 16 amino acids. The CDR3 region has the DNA TGTGCCAGCACTTTCACCACAGGGGATGTTGGCGGGGAGCTGTTTTTT. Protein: CASTFTTGDVGGELFF. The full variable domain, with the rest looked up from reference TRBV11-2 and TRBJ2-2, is EAGVAQSPRYKIIEKRQSVAFWCNPISGHATLYWYQQILGQGPKLLIQFQNNGVVDDSQLPKDRFSAERLKGVDSTLKIQPAKLEDSAVYLCASTFTTGDVGGELFFGEGSRLTVL.

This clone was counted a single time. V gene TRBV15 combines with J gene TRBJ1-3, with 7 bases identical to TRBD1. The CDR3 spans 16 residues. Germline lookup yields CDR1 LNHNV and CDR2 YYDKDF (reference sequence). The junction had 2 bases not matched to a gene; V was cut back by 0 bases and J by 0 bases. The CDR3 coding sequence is TGTGCCACCAGCAGAGACAGGGGGGTCTCTGGAAACACCATATATTTT. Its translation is CATSRDRGVSGNTIYF.

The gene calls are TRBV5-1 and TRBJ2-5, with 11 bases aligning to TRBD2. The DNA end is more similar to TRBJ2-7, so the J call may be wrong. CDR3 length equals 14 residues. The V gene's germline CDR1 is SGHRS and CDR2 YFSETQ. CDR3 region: CASRLAGFNYEQYF. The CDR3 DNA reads TGCGCCAGCCGACTAGCGGGATTCAACTACGAGCAGTACTTC.

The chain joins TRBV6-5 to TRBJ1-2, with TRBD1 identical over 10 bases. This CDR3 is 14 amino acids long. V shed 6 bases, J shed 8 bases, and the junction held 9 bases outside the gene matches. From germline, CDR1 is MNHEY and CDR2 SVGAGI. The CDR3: CASRPPGQGKGYTF. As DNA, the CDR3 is TGTGCCAGCAGACCCCCGGGACAGGGGAAAGGCTACACCTTC.

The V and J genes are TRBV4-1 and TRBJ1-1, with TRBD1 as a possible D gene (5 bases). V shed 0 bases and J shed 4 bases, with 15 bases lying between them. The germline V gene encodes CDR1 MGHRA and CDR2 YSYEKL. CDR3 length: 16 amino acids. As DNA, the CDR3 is TGCGCCAGCAGCCAAGATTCGGGGGTCCTCTCCACTGAAGCTTTCTTT. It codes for CASSQDSGVLSTEAFF.

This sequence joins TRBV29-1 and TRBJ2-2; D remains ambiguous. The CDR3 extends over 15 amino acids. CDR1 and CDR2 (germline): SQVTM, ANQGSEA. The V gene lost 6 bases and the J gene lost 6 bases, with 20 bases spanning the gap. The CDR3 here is CSVISRASPSGELFF. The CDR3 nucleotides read TGCAGCGTCATCTCCCGGGCATCACCCTCCGGGGAGCTGTTTTTT.